The text below deals with one T cell receptor (beta chain). V trimming: 7 bases; J trimming: 4 bases; junction bases outside the gene matches: 6. The CDR3 has 15 amino acids. A J-beta primer mix and a sample-barcoded 5' primer were used in a second PCR of about 6 to 12 cycles. Each CDR3 protein gets one entry after TCRdb re-called the 5' RACE reads with MiXCR. Altogether 1,100,000 or so distinct CDR3 sequences are present, 45% being singletons, with the ten largest covering approximately 17%. The source of the sample is a study of blood T cells in healthy people across ages. The chain links TRBV12-3 or TRBV12-4 to TRBJ2-1; 11 nucleotides match TRBD2. The sequence derives from a woman aged 60-75 years in good health. Sequenced sample: blood. The CDR3 sequence: CASNLAGGFYNEQFF. The CDR3, as DNA: TGTGCCAGCAACCTAGCGGGAGGATTTTACAATGAGCAGTTCTTC.